This T cell receptor beta chain comes out of a study of STAT5B mutations in CD4+ large granular lymphocyte leukemia (dated by TCRdb to 2021 to 2024). In terms of the full investigation: Among the healthy controls, the CDR3 'QG' motif was associated with a particular HLA allele. Flow cytometry on FACSCanto II or FACSVerse confirmed that purified fractions exceeded 95% purity among lymphocytes. TCRbeta repertoires of CD4+ T-cell large granular lymphocyte leukemia patients were compared with those of healthy blood donors. The paper as a whole reports these results and caveats: Main leukemic clonotypes were private to each patient, although roughly 25% appeared at low frequency in other patients' non-leukemic repertoires. Enrichment of TRBV06-family usage was observed among the top patient clones (8/27) relative to healthy controls (2/35). The data were not HLA-matched, and the higher clonality in CD4+ T-LGLL than in CD8+ T-LGLL could be due to the relatively small sample size. Greater clonality appeared to be present in CD4-sorted patient repertoires than in healthy CD4+ repertoires, and the difference was retained after the putative leukemic clones were removed.

V drops 1 base and J drops 1 base, leaving 12 bases in between. The CDR3 numbers 15 residues from cysteine through phenylalanine. Of all the DNA, just the CDR3 is kept, 45 bases in frame from base 1. The germline V gene gives CDR1 as SQVTM and CDR2 as ANQGSEA. Comment on this clone: The antigen it binds to is not known. No per-base quality is available; no much larger clone lies one base away.

Healthy controls were roughly 37 blood donors whose buffy coats came from the Finnish Red Cross blood service. All TCR-sequenced material derived from peripheral blood: patient blood samples and healthy donor buffy coats. Peripheral blood mononuclear cells were isolated by Ficoll-Hypaque gradient centrifugation. CD4+ cells were purified magnetically from the buffy coats of healthy controls. The Gentra Puregene Cell and Tissue kit was used for genomic DNA extraction, and quantification was performed on a Qubit 2.0 fluorometer. TCRbeta rearrangements were sequenced from genomic DNA using the immunoSEQ assay at survey resolution. The source study handled its data this way. In the TCR sequencing data, the lowest productive clonotype frequency that could be detected was 2.59 x 10-5. Only productive TCRbeta rearrangements, meaning sequences that were complete and in-frame, were kept for the analyses. Clonality for each sample was calculated as Simpson clonality in the immunoSEQ Analyzer version 3.0. Clones were categorized by frequency as very rare, small, medium, large (1-20%) or hyperexpanded (>20%). Generation probabilities were estimated with OLGA 1.2.3, V-gene circos plots were made with VDJtools, specificities were searched in VDJdb, and CDR3 motifs were identified with GLIPH. TCRdb retrieved this table from immuneACCESS and kept in-frame rearrangements only. Not all clones are present; in checked studies, unresolved V genes account for under half, and no reason is known for the remainder. D and trimming come from the DNA, and the V and J calls and clone size come from that table. In all, the sample holds tens of thousands of clones, and 70% to 75% of those were seen once. The top ten constitute approximately 3.3% of the sample.

This receptor chain uses TRBV29-1 and TRBJ2-3; TRBD2 is a possible D gene, resting on 5 matching bases. What was sequenced was CD4+ T cells from blood buffy coats. The source is a human donor in good health. The encoded CDR3 is CSVEGSGSGTDTQYF. The base sequence is TGCAGCGTTGAAGGTTCGGGGAGCGGCACAGATACGCAGTATTTT.